This is a list of T cell receptor beta chains from one sample in a study of OX40 agonist ivuxolimab in advanced cancers. Data came from immunoSEQ multiplex PCR; TCRdb stores just in-frame clones and leaves some out. The sample yields about 55,000 clones, approximately 90% seen once. The starting material was CD4+ or CD8+ T cells sorted from blood, obtained in a trial of the OX40 agonist ivuxolimab. All receptors derive from an adult with an advanced solid tumor such as melanoma, head and neck, liver or kidney cancer. Both conserved end residues are part of each CDR3.

>TRBJ2-1|TRBV29-1
CSAVPGTRRIF
>TRBJ2-2|TRBV7-6
CASSFGQGSNTGELFF
>TRBJ1-1|TRBV7-6
CASSPTGQGGTEAFF
>TRBJ2-2|TRBV6-1
CASSAPDRAGTGELFF
>TRBJ1-2|TRBV29-1
CSVVTLRGYTF
>TRBJ1-1|TRBV7-9
CASSRNQGGTEAFF
>TRBJ2-1|TRBV11-1
CASKTGTGSLGEQFF
>TRBJ2-1|TRBV7-9
CASSSPGLAGGPLDNEQFF
>TRBJ2-1|TRBV4-3
CASSQDPSGRANEQFF
>TRBJ2-7|TRBV15
CATSSPRGEGHEQYF
>TRBJ1-2|TRBV13
CASSLQGQGNYGYTF
>TRBJ1-1|TRBV9
CASSVGRGWNTEAFF
>TRBJ2-3|TRBV28
CASSDPGITSTDTQYF
>TRBJ2-3|TRBV18
CASSPPDRTDTQYF
>TRBJ2-5|TRBV6-5
CASSYSGRTQETQYF
>TRBJ2-1|TRBV13
CASISRRQGFYNEQFF
>TRBJ2-3|TRBV2
CASSFGTSLSTDTQYF
>TRBJ1-1|TRBV19
CASNNGIGGKNTEAFF
>TRBJ2-7|TRBV27
CASRSRDSYEQYF
>TRBJ2-2|TRBV6-1
CASSGFEEAVHTGELFF
>TRBJ2-2|TRBV5-8
CATTSVGELFF
>TRBJ1-5|TRBV19
CASSLLGSTRDQPQHF
>TRBJ2-7|TRBV7-9
CASSLPGLSYEQYF
>TRBJ1-2|TRBV4-2
CASSPGQGNPTNYGYTF
>TRBJ1-1|TRBV27
CASSRGDTRAYTEAFF
>TRBJ2-1|TRBV5-5
CASSSAGLYNEQFF
>TRBJ1-2|TRBV2
CASSEPRGPRNGYTF
>TRBJ2-1|TRBV10-2
CASSAKLAGPLKDEQFF
>TRBJ1-2|TRBV6-1
CASTEGYGYTF
>TRBJ1-2|TRBV28
CASSLIRVTADGYTF
>TRBJ1-6|TRBV27
CASSLVGIWDSPLHF
>TRBJ2-1|TRBV4-1
CASRKGAGGGNEQFF
>TRBJ1-1|TRBV7-8
CASTDFWTGMNTEAFF
>TRBJ2-5|TRBV9
CASSVGGGSQETQYF
>TRBJ2-1|TRBV4-2
CASSQDRTSGYNEQFF
>TRBJ2-7|TRBV6-5
CASSPTGTPSEQYF